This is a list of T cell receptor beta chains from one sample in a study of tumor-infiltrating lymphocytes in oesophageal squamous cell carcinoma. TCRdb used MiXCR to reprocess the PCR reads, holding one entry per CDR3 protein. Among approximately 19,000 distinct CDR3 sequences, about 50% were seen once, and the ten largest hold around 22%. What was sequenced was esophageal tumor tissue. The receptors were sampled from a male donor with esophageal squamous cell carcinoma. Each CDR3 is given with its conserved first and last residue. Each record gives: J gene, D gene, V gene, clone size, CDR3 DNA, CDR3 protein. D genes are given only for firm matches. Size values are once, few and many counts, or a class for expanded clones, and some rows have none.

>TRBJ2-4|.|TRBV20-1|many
TGCAGTCCAAGGGAAATAGCCAAAAACATTCAGTACTTC
CSPREIAKNIQYF
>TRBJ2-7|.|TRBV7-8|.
TGTGCCAGCAGCTTCTACGCAACAGGGAAGTACAATGAGCAGTACTTC
CASSFYATGKYNEQYF
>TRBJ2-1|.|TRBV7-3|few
TGTGCCAGCAGCTTAACGTTATCCATCCATGAGCAGTTCTTC
CASSLTLSIHEQFF
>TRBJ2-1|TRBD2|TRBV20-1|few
TGCAGTGCTAGAGATAAAGCGGGGTACTACAATGAGCAGTTCTTC
CSARDKAGYYNEQFF
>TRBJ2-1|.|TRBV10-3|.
TGTGCCATCAGTGGGGACACTTACGAGCAGTTCTTC
CAISGDTYEQFF
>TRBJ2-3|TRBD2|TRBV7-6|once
TGTGCCAGCACCCTTGGTAGCGGGAGATCCGGGGATACGCAGTATTTT
CASTLGSGRSGDTQYF
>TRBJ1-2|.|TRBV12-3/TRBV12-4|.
TGTGCCAGCAGTCCCCCACACGGGAAGGATTCACCCCTCCACTTC
CASSPPHGKDSPLHF
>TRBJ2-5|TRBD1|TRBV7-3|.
TGTGCCAGCAGGGCTGAAGGGGGCTCCAGAGGAGAGACCCAGTACTTC
CASRAEGGSRGETQYF
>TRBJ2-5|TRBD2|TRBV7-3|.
TGTGCCAGCAGCCAAGCGGGACTAGCGATTCGCTTCTCGTTGGTGGTAAGTCCCCACCGGCGGGAGTACTTC
CASSQAGLAIRFSLVVSPHRREYF
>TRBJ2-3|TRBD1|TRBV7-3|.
TGTGCCAGCAGCTTACAGGGGGCGGATACGCAGTATTTT
CASSLQGADTQYF
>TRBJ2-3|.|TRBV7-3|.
TGTGCCAGCAGCTCGACCGGGGGTATTGCAGATACGCAGTATTTT
CASSSTGGIADTQYF
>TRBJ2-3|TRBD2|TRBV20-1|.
TGCAGTGCCTTGGGACTAGCGGTGGGGGGCACAGATACGCAGTATTTT
CSALGLAVGGTDTQYF
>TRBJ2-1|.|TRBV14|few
TGTGCCAGCAGCCACCCCGGTGGGGCCAATGAGCAGTTCTTC
CASSHPGGANEQFF